This T cell receptor beta chain was sequenced during a study of cytomegalovirus exposure and HLA in healthy donors. The V end was cut by 4 bases, the J end by 3 bases, with 30 bases between. Germline CDR1 LGHNA, CDR2 YNFKEQ. The length of the CDR3 is 21 residues. Primers included in the PCR were 60 Vbeta and 13 Jbeta primers. Profiling relied on immunoSEQ multiplex PCR, and the TCRdb table lists in-frame clones only, not all of them. Of about 69,000 clones listed, 70% to 80% are singletons. Specimen: PBMCs. The clonotype was recovered from a man aged 18 to 30 in good health and CMV-seronegative. The rearrangement links TRBV4-2 to TRBJ1-4; tentatively, D is TRBD1 (6 bases). The CDR3 DNA reads TGTGCCAGCAGCCGGTCCGTCCACAGGGATTTTATAGATCATGCTAATGAAAAACTGTTTTTT. Translation: CASSRSVHRDFIDHANEKLFF.